The present TCR beta chain was sequenced within a study of T cell responses to AZD1222 COVID-19 vaccine. Here immunoSEQ multiplex PCR was the method, and the copy in TCRdb shows in-frame clones only, minus some. The data contain tens of thousands of clones, 83% of them singletons. General observations from the study: In the spike-specific TCR repertoire, nearly half reportedly target unmutated variant regions. Vaccine-associated CD4 TCRs spanned spike, dominant at 160-218 and 743-854.

Second doses at about 4 or about 12 weeks were pooled. As to this clone: Its matching antigen is unknown.

The material was peripheral blood, obtained 28 days after the second AZD1222 dose. This sequence was found in an adult who received the AZD1222 COVID-19 vaccine.

The CDR3 reads CASSTQAGGRYEQYF. As DNA, the CDR3 is TGTGCCAGCAGCACCCAGGCAGGGGGCCGCTACGAGCAGTACTTC. J is TRBJ2-7 and V is TRBV7-2; 8 nucleotides line up with TRBD1. CDR3 length: 15 residues. Germline CDR1 reads SGHTA; CDR2 reads FQGNSA. V lost 5 bases to trimming and J lost 3 bases; unmatched junction nucleotides: 9.